This T cell receptor beta chain was obtained from a study of cytomegalovirus exposure and HLA in healthy donors. Trimming stripped 5 bases from V and 6 bases from J, with 17 bases between. The CDR3 has 13 amino acids. Germline lookup yields CDR1 GTSNPN and CDR2 SVGIG (reference sequence). PCR primers comprised 60 Vbeta and 13 Jbeta primers. The method was immunoSEQ multiplex PCR; TCRdb's version includes in-frame clones alone and lacks a portion of them. The top ten clones hold about 2.6% of a sample with 150,000 to 200,000 clones, about four fifths of them seen once. The origin of this receptor is a female donor in good health and CMV-seronegative. The specimen sequenced was PBMCs. V and J are TRBV30 and TRBJ2-7, with D possibly being TRBD2 (6 bases). CDR3 bases: TGTGCCTGGGCCGGGACTCCGGGGACCGAGCAGTACTTC. This encodes CAWAGTPGTEQYF.